Listed below are T cell receptor beta chains from one sample, sequenced in a study of blood T cell repertoires in COVID-19. Sequencing was performed with immunoSEQ multiplex PCR; in TCRdb, only in-frame clones are kept and a portion is missing. The table lists about 470,000 clones, approximately 90% of them singletons. Sequenced: PBMCs or T cells enriched from blood (not recorded which). All receptors derive from a woman between 18 and 29 years old who had recovered from COVID-19. Each CDR3 is given with its conserved first and last residue. A D gene is named only where the DNA matches it firmly. The listing skips clone size in some rows; elsewhere it reads once, few, many or a size class.

NA,TRBJ2-5,TRBD2,TRBV5-1,TGCGCCAGCAGCTTGGCGGGGGGGCAAGAGACCCAGTACTTC,CASSLAGGQETQYF
NA,TRBJ1-5,TRBD1,TRBV27,TGTGCCAGCAGTTTATCGAGGGGGGGCGGACAGGGAAATCAGCCCCAGCATTTT,CASSLSRGGGQGNQPQHF
NA,TRBJ2-5,NA,TRBV30,TGTGCCTGGAGTGTAGGGGCGAACGTCCTTCAGACCCAGTACTTC,CAWSVGANVLQTQYF
once,TRBJ2-7,TRBD2,TRBV4-1,TGCGCCAGCAGCCACCACTGGGCCGGGGGGGAGTACGAGCAGTACTTC,CASSHHWAGGEYEQYF
few,TRBJ2-5,TRBD2,TRBV19,TGTGCCAGTGCCCCTTCCGGGACTAGCCAGGAGACCCAGTACTTC,CASAPSGTSQETQYF
NA,TRBJ1-1,NA,TRBV6-5,TGTGCCAGCAGACTAATTACGGCTTTCTTT,CASRLITAFF
NA,TRBJ2-5,TRBD2,TRBV5-1,TGCGCCAGCAGCATAACACACATAGCGGGGTCTTCGGGGGCCCAGTACTTC,CASSITHIAGSSGAQYF
NA,TRBJ2-7,NA,TRBV6-6,TGTGCCAGCAGCGAGAGACAGTGGAGCGAGCAGTACTTC,CASSERQWSEQYF
once,TRBJ2-5,TRBD2,TRBV2,TGTGCCAGCAGGTCGACTAGCGGAGTCTTAGAGACCCAGTACTTC,CASRSTSGVLETQYF
NA,TRBJ1-2,NA,TRBV5-6,TGTGCCAGCAGCTTGAGTAGGGCAACAGGGTTTATCTATGGCTACACCTTC,CASSLSRATGFIYGYTF
NA,TRBJ1-6,NA,TRBV3-1/TRBV3-2,TGTGCCAGCAGCCACTTGGACACAGCACCCCTCCACTTT,CASSHLDTAPLHF
NA,TRBJ2-5,TRBD2,TRBV19,TGTGCCAGTAGGGCGGGGGGCCAAGAGACCCAGTACTTC,CASRAGGQETQYF
NA,TRBJ2-3,TRBD2,TRBV2,TGTGCCAGCAGTGAAGGCGGCGGGGGGGCAGGGGATACGCAGTATTTT,CASSEGGGGAGDTQYF
NA,TRBJ2-2,NA,TRBV7-9,TGTGCCAGCAGCTTAGACACCCTCCCAACCGGGGAGCTGTTTTTT,CASSLDTLPTGELFF
NA,TRBJ2-7,TRBD1,TRBV10-3,TGTGCCACCACCGGGACAGTAACGGGTGAGCAGTACTTC,CATTGTVTGEQYF
NA,TRBJ1-5,TRBD1,TRBV4-1,TGCGCCAGCAGCCAAGGTCAGGGGGCTGGGAATCAGCCCCAGCATTTT,CASSQGQGAGNQPQHF
NA,TRBJ1-1,TRBD1,TRBV5-4,TGTGCCAGCAGCTGGGCCCCGGACAGGGTACTTGAAGCTTTCTTT,CASSWAPDRVLEAFF
NA,TRBJ2-7,NA,TRBV2,TGTGCCAGCAGTGACTTGCTTGGGCAGTCTTCCTACGAGCAGTACTTC,CASSDLLGQSSYEQYF
NA,TRBJ1-2,NA,TRBV28,TGTGCCAGCAGTCTTCTCAGTGATGGCTACACCTTC,CASSLLSDGYTF
NA,TRBJ2-3,NA,TRBV4-1,TGCGCCAGCAGCCAAGATCGAACTAGCACAGTCACAGATACGCAGTATTTT,CASSQDRTSTVTDTQYF
few,TRBJ2-7,TRBD2,TRBV7-9,TGTGCCAGCTCCGGGGGGGACAACTACGAGCAGTACTTC,CASSGGDNYEQYF
NA,TRBJ2-3,NA,TRBV7-8,TGTGCCAGCAGCTTACGAAGCGGGCCCAGCCCCGCAGATACGCAGTATTTT,CASSLRSGPSPADTQYF
NA,TRBJ2-5,NA,TRBV6-1,TGTGCCAGCAGTGAACGGGCAGGGGAAGAGACCCAGTACTTC,CASSERAGEETQYF
NA,TRBJ1-5,TRBD1,TRBV15,TGTGCCACCAGCAGAGATGGGACAGGGCTTCAGCCCCAGCATTTT,CATSRDGTGLQPQHF
NA,TRBJ2-3,TRBD2,TRBV15,TGTGCCACCAGCAGAGGCGGGGGGGCCGGAGATACGCAGTATTTT,CATSRGGGAGDTQYF
NA,TRBJ2-1,NA,TRBV5-4,TGTGCCAGCAGCAAGGGAGGGGGTAGTTACAATGAGCAGTTCTTC,CASSKGGGSYNEQFF
NA,TRBJ2-5,NA,TRBV18,TGTGCCAGCTCACCACCGGACACAACTGAGACCCAGTACTTC,CASSPPDTTETQYF
NA,TRBJ2-4,TRBD1,TRBV6-4,TGTGCCAGCAGTGCAAAAATAGACAGGGGAAATGCCAAAAACATTCAGTACTTC,CASSAKIDRGNAKNIQYF
NA,TRBJ1-5,NA,TRBV5-8,TGTGCCAGCAGTGCGGGGGCCGGAAGCAATCAGCCCCAGCATTTT,CASSAGAGSNQPQHF
NA,TRBJ2-1,NA,TRBV5-5,TGTGCCAGCAGCCGGACCCTGGCTAGCCCAAGGGATGAGCAGTTCTTC,CASSRTLASPRDEQFF
NA,TRBJ1-4,NA,TRBV18,TGTGCCAGTTGGAGGGTGAGGAATGAAAAACTGTTTTTT,CASWRVRNEKLFF
NA,TRBJ1-2,NA,TRBV27,TGTGCCAGCAGTTTGGAGGGCTACACCTTC,CASSLEGYTF
NA,TRBJ1-2,NA,TRBV28,TGTGCCAGCAGTTCCCCAGGGGCAGGGGAAGACTATGGCTACACCTTC,CASSSPGAGEDYGYTF
NA,TRBJ2-1,NA,TRBV10-1,TGCGCCAGCAGTGAGAATGAGGGGGGGTACAATGAGCAGTTCTTC,CASSENEGGYNEQFF
NA,TRBJ2-3,TRBD2,TRBV2,TGTGCCAGCAGTGGACTAGCGGGGGGGATTGATACGCAGTATTTT,CASSGLAGGIDTQYF
NA,TRBJ2-1,NA,TRBV5-4,TGTGCCAGCAGCCCGTGGCCCAATGAGCAGTTCTTC,CASSPWPNEQFF
once,TRBJ1-6,NA,TRBV6-5,TGTGCCAGCAGTTACCAACTAAGCTCCTATAATTCACCCCTCCACTTT,CASSYQLSSYNSPLHF
NA,TRBJ1-1,NA,TRBV7-9,TGTGCCAGCAGCTTTGAAGGGAGCCACACTGAAGCTTTCTTT,CASSFEGSHTEAFF
NA,TRBJ2-7,NA,TRBV11-2,TGTGCCAGCAGTAGCGCGACCTCCTACGAGCAGTACTTC,CASSSATSYEQYF
NA,TRBJ2-2,TRBD2,TRBV4-1,TGCGCCAGCAGCCGTCCCCCACTAGCGGGGGGTGTCGGGGAGCTGTTTTTT,CASSRPPLAGGVGELFF
NA,TRBJ2-7,TRBD2,TRBV12-3/TRBV12-4,TGTGCCAGCAGTTTTGGGGGAGGGTACGAGCAGTACTTC,CASSFGGGYEQYF
few,TRBJ1-2,TRBD1,TRBV29-1,TGCAGCGTTGGGGTGGACAGGTCATATGGCTACACCTTC,CSVGVDRSYGYTF
NA,TRBJ1-4,TRBD1,TRBV5-1,TGCGCCAGCAGCCGCAGCTGGACAGGCCCTAATGAAAAACTGTTTTTT,CASSRSWTGPNEKLFF
NA,TRBJ2-1,NA,TRBV2,TGTGCCAGCATTCGAACTTGGACAGACTACAATGAGCAGTTCTTC,CASIRTWTDYNEQFF
NA,TRBJ1-2,NA,TRBV30,TGTGCCTGGAGGGCTGCCAACCATGGGGCCGGCTACACCTTC,CAWRAANHGAGYTF
NA,TRBJ2-7,NA,TRBV19,TGTGCCAGTAGCCCAGACAGTATCAGCTACGAGCAGTACTTC,CASSPDSISYEQYF
NA,TRBJ2-1,NA,TRBV19,TGTGCCAGTAACATCGATGGAGGGGTGGGGAATGAGCAGTTCTTC,CASNIDGGVGNEQFF
once,TRBJ2-3,TRBD2,TRBV5-4,TGTGCCAGCAGCGCGGGACTAGAAAACACAGATACGCAGTATTTT,CASSAGLENTDTQYF
NA,TRBJ2-2,TRBD1,TRBV5-1,TGCGCCAGCAGCCCGAGGGGGACAGTAGGCACCGGGGAGCTGTTTTTT,CASSPRGTVGTGELFF
NA,TRBJ1-5,NA,TRBV18,TGTGCCAGCTCTATTGGGGGCGATCAGCCCCAGCATTTT,CASSIGGDQPQHF
NA,TRBJ1-2,NA,TRBV5-1,TGCGCCAGCAGCTTGGGCCCCCGTGCCGGGACTGATGGCTACACCTTC,CASSLGPRAGTDGYTF
NA,TRBJ1-1,NA,TRBV6-5,TGTGCCAGCAGTTACAGTGAGAGGGCTGAAGCTTTCTTT,CASSYSERAEAFF
NA,TRBJ1-6,TRBD1,TRBV27,TGTGCCAGCAGTCCCCTGGGACAGGGGCCCGCGGGATCACCCCTCCACTTT,CASSPLGQGPAGSPLHF
NA,TRBJ1-4,TRBD1,TRBV5-4,TGTGCCTCACAACCCGGGACAGGGGAGGAAAAACTGTTTTTT,CASQPGTGEEKLFF
NA,TRBJ2-1,NA,TRBV12-3/TRBV12-4,TGTGCCAGCAGCACCGGGACCTACAATGAGCAGTTCTTC,CASSTGTYNEQFF